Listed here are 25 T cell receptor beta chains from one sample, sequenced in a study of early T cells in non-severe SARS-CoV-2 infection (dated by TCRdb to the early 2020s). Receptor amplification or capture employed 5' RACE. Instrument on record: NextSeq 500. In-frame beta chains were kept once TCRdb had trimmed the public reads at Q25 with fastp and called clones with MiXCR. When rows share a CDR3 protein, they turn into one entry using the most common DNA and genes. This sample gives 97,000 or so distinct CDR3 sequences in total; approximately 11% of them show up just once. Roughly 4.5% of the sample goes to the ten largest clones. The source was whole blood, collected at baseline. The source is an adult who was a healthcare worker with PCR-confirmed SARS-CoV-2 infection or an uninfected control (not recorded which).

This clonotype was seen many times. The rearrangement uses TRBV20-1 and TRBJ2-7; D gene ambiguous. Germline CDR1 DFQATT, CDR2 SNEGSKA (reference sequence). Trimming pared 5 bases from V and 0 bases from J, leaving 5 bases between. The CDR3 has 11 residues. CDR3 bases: TGCAGTGCTTCCCCCTCCTACGAGCAGTACTTC. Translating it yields CSASPSYEQYF.

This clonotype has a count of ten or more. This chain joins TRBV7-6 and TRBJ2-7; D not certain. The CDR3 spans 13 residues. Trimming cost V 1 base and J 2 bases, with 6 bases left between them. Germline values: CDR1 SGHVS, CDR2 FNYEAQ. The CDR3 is CASSLESPYEQYF. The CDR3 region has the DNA TGTGCCAGCAGCTTAGAGAGTCCCTACGAGCAGTACTTC.

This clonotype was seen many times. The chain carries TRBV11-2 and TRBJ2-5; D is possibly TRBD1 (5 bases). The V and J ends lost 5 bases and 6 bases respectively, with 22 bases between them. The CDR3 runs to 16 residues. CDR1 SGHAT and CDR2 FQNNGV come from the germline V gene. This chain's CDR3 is CASSRSDSQVWKTQYF. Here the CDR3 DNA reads TGTGCCAGCAGCCGGTCCGACAGTCAGGTGTGGAAGACCCAGTACTTC.

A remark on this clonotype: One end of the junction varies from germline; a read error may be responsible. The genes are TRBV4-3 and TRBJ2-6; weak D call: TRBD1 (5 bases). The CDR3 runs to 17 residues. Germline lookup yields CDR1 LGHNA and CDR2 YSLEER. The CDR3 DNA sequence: TGCGCCAGCAGCCACCTGAGACACTCCTCTGGGGCCAACGTCCTGATTTTC. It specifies CASSHLRHSSGANVLIF.

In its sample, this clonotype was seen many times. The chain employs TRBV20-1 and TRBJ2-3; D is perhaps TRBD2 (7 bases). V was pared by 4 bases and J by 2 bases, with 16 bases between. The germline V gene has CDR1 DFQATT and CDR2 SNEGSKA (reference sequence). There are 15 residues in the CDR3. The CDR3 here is CSATARGRVTDTQYF. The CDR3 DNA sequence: TGCAGTGCTACAGCGCGGGGGCGGGTCACAGATACGCAGTATTTT.

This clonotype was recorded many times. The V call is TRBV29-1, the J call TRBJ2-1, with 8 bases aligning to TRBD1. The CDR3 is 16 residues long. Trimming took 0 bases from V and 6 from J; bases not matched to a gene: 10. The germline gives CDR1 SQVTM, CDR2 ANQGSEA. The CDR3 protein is CSVEDRGQGAGNEQFF. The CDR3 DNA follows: TGCAGCGTTGAAGATCGTGGCCAGGGGGCTGGCAATGAGCAGTTCTTC.

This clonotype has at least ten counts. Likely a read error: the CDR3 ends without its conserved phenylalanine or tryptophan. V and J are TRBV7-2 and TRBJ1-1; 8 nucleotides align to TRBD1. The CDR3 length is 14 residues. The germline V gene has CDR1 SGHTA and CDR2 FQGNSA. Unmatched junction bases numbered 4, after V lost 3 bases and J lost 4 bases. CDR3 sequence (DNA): TGTGCCAGCAGCTTGGACAGGGCCTCCACTGAAGCTTTCCTT. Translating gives CASSLDRASTEAFL.

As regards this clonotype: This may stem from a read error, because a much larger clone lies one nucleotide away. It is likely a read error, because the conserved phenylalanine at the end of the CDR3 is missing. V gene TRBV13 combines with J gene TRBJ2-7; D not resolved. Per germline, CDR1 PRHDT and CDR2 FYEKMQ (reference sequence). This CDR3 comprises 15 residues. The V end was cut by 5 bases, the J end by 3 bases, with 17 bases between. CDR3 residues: CASSAGLVPGYEQYL. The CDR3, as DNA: TGTGCCAGCAGCGCAGGCCTGGTGCCGGGCTACGAGCAGTACCTC.

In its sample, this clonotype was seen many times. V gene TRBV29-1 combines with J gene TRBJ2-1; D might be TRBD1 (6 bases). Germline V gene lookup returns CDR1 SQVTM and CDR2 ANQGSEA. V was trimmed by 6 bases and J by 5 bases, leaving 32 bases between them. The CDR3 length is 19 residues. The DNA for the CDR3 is TGCAGCGTATACGAGCTAAGGCCCGGGCCAGCAGGGGTTCACAATGAGCAGTTCTTC. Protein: CSVYELRPGPAGVHNEQFF.

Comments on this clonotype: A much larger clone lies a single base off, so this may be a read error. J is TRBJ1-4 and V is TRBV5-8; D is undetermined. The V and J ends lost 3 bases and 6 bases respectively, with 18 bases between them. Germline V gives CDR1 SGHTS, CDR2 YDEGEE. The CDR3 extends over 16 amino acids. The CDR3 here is CASSSPLGGSDEKLFF. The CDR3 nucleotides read TGTGCCAGCAGCTCCCCCTTAGGAGGCTCAGATGAAAAACTGTTTTTT.

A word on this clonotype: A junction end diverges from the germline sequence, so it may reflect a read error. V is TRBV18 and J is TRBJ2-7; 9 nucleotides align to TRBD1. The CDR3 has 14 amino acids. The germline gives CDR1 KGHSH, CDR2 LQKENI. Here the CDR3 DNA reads TGTGTCAGCTCACCGGGACAGGGTTGGGAAGAGCAGTACTTC. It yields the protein CVSSPGQGWEEQYF.

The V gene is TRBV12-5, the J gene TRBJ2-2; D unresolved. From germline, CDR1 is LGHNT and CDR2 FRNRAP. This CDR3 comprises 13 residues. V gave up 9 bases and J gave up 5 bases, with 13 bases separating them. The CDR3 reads CARARVLTGELFF. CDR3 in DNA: TGTGCTAGAGCCCGGGTCCTTACCGGGGAGCTGTTTTTT.

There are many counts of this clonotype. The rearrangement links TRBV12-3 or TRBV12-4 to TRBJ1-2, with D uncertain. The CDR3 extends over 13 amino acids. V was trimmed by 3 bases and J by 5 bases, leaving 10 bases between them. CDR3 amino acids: CASSFTEGYGYTF. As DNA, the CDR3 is TGTGCCAGCAGTTTTACTGAGGGATATGGCTACACCTTC.

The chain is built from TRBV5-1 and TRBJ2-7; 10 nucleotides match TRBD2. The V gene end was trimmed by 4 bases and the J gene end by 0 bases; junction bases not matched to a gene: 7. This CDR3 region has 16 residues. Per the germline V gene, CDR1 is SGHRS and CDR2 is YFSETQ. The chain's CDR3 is CASSPTSGSSSYEQYF. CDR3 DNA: TGCGCCAGCAGCCCGACTAGCGGGTCCTCCTCCTACGAGCAGTACTTC.

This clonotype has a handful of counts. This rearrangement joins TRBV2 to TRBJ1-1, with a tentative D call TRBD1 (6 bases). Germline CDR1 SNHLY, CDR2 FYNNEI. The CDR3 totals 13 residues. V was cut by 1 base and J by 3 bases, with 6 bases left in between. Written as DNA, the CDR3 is TGTGCCAGCAGTGAAGAGGGGGACACTGAAGCTTTCTTT. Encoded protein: CASSEEGDTEAFF.

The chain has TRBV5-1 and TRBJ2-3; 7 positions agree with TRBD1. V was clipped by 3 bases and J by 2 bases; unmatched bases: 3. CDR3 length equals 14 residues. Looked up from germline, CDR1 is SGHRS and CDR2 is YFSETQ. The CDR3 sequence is CASSSGTDTDTQYF. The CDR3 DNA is TGCGCCAGCAGCTCCGGGACAGACACAGATACGCAGTATTTT.

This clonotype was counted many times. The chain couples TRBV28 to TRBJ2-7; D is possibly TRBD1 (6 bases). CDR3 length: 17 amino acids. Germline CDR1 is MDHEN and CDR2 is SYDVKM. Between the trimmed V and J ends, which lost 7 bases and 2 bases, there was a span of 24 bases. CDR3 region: CASTIAGQNFKTYEQYF. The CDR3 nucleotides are TGTGCCAGCACCATTGCAGGACAGAACTTCAAAACCTACGAGCAGTACTTC.

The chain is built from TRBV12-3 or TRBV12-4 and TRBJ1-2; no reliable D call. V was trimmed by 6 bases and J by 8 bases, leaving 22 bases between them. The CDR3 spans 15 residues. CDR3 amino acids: CASSSRRSTNRGYTF. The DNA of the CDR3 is TGTGCCAGCAGCTCTAGAAGAAGTACAAATAGAGGCTACACCTTC.

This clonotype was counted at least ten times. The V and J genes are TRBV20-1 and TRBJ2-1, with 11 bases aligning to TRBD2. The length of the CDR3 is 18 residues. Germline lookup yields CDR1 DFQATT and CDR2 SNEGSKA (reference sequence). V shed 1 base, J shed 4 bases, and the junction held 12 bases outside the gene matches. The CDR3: CSARAGLAGPPLYNEQFF. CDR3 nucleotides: TGCAGTGCTAGAGCTGGACTAGCGGGCCCTCCGCTGTACAATGAGCAGTTCTTC.

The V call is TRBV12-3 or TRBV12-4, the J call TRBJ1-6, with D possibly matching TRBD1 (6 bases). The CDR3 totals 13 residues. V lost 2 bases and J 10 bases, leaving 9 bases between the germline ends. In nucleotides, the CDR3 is TGTGCCAGCAGTTTAAGGACAGTCTCACCCCTCCACTTT. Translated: CASSLRTVSPLHF.

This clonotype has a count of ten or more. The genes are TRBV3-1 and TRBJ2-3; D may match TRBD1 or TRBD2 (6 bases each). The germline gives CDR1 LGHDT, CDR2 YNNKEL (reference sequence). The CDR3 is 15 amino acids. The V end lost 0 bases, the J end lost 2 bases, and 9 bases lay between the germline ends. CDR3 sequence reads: CASSQERGVTDTQYF. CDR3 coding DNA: TGTGCCAGCAGCCAAGAGAGGGGGGTCACAGATACGCAGTATTTT.

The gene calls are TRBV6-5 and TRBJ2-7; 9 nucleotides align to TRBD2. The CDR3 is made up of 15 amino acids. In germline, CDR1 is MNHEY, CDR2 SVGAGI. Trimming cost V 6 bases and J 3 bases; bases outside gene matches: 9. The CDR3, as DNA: TGTGCCAGCAGCTATCTAGCGGGGACTAACTACGAGCAGTACTTC. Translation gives CASSYLAGTNYEQYF.

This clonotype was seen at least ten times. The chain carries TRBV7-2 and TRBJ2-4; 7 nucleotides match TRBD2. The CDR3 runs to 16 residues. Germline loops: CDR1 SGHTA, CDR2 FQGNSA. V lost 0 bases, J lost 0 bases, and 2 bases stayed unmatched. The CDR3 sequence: CASSLATGGAKNIQYF. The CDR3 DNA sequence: TGTGCCAGCAGCTTAGCCACGGGGGGAGCCAAAAACATTCAGTACTTC. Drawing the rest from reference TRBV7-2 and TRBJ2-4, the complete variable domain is GAGVSQSPSNKVTEKGKDVELRCDPISGHTALYWYRQSLGQGLEFLIYFQGNSAPDKSGLPSDRFSAERTGGSVSTLTIQRTQQEDSAVYLCASSLATGGAKNIQYFGAGTRLSVL.

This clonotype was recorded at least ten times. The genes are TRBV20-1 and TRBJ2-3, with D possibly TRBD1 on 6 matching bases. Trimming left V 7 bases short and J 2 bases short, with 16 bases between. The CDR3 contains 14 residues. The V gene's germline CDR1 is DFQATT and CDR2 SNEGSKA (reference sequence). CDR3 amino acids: CSVGVGGVTDTQYF. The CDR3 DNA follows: TGCAGTGTCGGGGTAGGGGGAGTCACAGATACGCAGTATTTT.

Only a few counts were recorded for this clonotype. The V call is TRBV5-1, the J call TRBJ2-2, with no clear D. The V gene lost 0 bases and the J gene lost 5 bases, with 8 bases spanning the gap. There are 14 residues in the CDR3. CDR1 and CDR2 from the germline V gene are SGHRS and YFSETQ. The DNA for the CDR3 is TGCGCCAGCAGCTTGGGGTCGGTAACCGGGGAGCTGTTTTTT. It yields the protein CASSLGSVTGELFF.